This T cell receptor beta chain was identified during a study of shared clonotypes between healthy human individuals. Profiled with immunoSEQ multiplex PCR; TCRdb holds only in-frame clones, not every one. The sample consists of around 2,000,000 clones, under 95% of them appearing once. Terminally differentiated effector memory CD45RA+ cells were left out of the naive CD8 fraction, which was CD45RO-negative and positively selected for CCR7. Sequencing used naive CD8+ T cells from PBMCs. The receptor was derived from a man in his late teens or twenties in good health. Some clones in this sample may be carry-over from other donors' samples.

For the CDR3, the DNA is TGTGCCACCAGCGGAGGACAGATTGATACGCAGTATTTT. Amino acids: CATSGGQIDTQYF. This chain joins TRBV15 and TRBJ2-3, with D tentatively TRBD1 (6 bases). This CDR3 has 13 amino acids. Per germline, CDR1 LNHNV and CDR2 YYDKDF (reference sequence). Trimming shortened V by 5 bases and J by 6 bases, and 12 bases separated the two germline ends.